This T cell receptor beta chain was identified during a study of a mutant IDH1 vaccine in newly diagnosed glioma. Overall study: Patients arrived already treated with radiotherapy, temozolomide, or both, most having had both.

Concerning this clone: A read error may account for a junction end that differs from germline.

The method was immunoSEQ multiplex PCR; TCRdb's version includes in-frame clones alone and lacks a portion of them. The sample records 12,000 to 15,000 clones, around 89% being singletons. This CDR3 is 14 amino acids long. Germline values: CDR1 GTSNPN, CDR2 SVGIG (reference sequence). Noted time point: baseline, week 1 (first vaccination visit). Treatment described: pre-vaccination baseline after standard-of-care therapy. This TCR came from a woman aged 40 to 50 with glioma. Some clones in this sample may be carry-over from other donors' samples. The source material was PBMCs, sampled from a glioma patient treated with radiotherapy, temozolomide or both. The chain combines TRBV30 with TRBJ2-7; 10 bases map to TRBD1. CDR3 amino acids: CTWSSGTGDYEQYF. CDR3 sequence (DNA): TGTACCTGGAGTTCCGGGACAGGGGACTACGAGCAGTACTTC.